This TCR beta chain originates from a study of CD4 T cells in relation to SARS-CoV-2 and coronaviruses. Study-wide results and caveats: Crossreactive clones expanded significantly less to SARS-CoV-2 than monoreactive clones. The assay detects memory recall responses, not culture-primed primary responses.

CD4+ T cells from unexposed donors were obtained before the COVID-19 pandemic (2011-2018). A remark on this clone: Its specificity is unknown.

Deep TCR-beta sequencing used DNA from uncultured naive and memory CD4+ T cells. Some clones are missing from TCRdb's copy, which holds only in-frame ones; the method was immunoSEQ multiplex PCR. This repertoire shows 60,000 to 80,000 clones, 75% to 90% found once; its top ten account for around 1.7%. The sequence was collected from a human donor in good health. The sequenced sample consisted of memory CD4+ T cells from PBMCs.

The DNA of the CDR3 is TGTGCCAGCAGCTTAGCCGTCTCTGGAAACACCATATATTTT. Translating gives CASSLAVSGNTIYF. The chain is built from TRBV11-2 and TRBJ1-3, with no clear D. Trimming took 1 base from V and 0 from J, leaving 4 bases between them. Per the germline V gene, CDR1 is SGHAT and CDR2 is FQNNGV. The CDR3 has 14 residues.